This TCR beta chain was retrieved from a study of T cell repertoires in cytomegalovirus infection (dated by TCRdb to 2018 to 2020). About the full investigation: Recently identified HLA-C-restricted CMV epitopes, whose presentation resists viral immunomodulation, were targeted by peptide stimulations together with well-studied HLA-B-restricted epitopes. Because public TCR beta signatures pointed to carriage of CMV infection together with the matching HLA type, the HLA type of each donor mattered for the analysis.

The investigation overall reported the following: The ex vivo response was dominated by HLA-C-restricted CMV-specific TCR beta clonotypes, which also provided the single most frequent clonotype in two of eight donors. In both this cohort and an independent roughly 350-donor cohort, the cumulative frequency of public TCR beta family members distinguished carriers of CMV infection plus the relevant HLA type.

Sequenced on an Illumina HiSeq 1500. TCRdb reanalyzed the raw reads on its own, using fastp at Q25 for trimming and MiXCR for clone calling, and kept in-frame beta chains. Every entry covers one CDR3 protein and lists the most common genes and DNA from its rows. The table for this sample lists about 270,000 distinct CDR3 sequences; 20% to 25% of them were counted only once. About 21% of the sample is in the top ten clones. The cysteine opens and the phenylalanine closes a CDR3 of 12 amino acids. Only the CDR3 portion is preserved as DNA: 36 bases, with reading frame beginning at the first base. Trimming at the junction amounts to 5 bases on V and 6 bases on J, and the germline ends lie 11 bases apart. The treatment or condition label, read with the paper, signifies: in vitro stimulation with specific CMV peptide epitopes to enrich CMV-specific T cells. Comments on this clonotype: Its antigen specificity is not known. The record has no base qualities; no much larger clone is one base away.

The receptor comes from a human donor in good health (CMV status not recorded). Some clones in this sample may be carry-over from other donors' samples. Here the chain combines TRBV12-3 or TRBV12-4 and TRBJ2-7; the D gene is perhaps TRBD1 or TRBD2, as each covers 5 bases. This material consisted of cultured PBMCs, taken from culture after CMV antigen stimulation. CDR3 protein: CASSLGVGEQYF. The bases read TGTGCCAGCAGTCTGGGGGTGGGCGAGCAGTACTTC.